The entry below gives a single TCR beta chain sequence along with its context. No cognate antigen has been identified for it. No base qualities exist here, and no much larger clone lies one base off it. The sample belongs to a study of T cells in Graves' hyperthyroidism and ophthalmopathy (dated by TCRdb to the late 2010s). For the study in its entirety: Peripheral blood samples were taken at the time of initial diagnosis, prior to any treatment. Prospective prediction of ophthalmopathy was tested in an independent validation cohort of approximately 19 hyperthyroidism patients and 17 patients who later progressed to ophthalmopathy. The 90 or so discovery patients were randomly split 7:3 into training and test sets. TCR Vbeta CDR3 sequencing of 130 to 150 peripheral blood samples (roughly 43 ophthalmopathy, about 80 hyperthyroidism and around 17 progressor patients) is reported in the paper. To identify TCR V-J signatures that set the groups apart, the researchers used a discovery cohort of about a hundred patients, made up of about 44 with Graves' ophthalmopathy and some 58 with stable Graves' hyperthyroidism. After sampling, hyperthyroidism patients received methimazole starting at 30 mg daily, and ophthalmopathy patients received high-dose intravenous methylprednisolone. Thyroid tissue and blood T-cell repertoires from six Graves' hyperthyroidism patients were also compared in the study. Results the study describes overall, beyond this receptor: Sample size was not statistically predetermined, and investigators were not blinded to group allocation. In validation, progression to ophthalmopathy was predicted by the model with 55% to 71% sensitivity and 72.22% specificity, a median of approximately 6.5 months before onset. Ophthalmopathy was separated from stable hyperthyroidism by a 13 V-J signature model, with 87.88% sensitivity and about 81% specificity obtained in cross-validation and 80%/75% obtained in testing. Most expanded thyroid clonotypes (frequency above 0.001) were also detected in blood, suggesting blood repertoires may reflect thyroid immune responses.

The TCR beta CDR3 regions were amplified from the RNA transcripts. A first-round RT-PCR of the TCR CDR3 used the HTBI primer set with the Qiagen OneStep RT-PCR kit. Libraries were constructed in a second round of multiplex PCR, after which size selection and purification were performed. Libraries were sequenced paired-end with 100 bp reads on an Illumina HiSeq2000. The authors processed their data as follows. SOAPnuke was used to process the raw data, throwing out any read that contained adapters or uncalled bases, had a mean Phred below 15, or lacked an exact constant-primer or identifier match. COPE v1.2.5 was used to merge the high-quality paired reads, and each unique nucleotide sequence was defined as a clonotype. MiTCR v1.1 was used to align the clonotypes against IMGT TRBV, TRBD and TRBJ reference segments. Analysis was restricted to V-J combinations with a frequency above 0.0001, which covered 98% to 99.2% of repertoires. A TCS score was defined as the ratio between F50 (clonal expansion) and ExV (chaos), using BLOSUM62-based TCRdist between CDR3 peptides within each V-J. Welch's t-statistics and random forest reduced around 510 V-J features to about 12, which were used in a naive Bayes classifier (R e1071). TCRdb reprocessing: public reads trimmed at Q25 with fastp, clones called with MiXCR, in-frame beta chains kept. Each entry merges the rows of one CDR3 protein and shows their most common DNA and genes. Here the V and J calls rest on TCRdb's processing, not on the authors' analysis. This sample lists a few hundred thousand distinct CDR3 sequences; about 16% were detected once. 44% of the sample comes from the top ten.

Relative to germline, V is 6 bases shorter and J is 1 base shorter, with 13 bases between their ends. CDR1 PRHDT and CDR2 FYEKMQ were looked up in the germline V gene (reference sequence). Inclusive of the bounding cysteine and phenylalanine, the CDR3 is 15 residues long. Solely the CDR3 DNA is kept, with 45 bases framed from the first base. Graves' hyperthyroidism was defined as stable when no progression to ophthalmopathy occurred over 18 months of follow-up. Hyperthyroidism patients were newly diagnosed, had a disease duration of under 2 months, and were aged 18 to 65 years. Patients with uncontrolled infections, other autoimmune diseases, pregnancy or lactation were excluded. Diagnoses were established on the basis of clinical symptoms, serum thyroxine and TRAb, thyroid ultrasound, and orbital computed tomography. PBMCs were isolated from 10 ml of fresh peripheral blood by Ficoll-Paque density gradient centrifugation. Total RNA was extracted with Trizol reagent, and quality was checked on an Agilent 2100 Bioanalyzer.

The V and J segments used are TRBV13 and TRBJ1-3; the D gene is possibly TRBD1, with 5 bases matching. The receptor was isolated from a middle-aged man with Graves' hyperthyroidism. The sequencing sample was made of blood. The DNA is TGTGCCAGCAGAAATCAGGGTGTATCTGGAAACACCATATATTTT. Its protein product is CASRNQGVSGNTIYF.